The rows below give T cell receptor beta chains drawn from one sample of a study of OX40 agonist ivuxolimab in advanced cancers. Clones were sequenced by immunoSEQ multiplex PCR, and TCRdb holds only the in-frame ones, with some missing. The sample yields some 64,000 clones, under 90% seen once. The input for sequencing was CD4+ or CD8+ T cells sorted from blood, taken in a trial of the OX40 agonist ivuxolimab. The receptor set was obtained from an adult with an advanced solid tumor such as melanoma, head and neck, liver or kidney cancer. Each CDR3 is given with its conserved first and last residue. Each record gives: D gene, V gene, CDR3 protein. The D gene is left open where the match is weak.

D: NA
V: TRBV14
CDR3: CASSQERREWETQYF

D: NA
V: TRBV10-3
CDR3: CAYQGQEDYEQYF

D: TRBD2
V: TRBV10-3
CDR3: CAINAVSGSATDTQYF

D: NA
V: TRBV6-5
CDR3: CASSRQSSYEQYF

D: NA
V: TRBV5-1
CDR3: CASSLGGADTQYF

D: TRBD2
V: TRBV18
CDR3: CASSPLREGNEQFF

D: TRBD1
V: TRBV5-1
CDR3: CASTDTGTGGIHEQYF

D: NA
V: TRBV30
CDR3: CAWSGGNTEAFF

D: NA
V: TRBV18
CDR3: CASSPRAGSYEQYF

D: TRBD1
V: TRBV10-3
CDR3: CAISGQGRYTEAFF

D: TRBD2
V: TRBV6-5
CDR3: CASNPEGTRNEQYF

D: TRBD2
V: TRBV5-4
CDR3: CASSSKGRGRARYEQYF

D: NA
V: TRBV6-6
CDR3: CASSKDRGKHEQYF

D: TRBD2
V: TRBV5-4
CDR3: CASSWGGGTETQYF

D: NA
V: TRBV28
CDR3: CASSQGGRWTGELFF

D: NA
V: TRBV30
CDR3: CAWSRTEAEAFF

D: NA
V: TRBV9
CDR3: CASSARGAGTEAFF

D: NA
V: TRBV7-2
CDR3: CASSSDGLDTQYF